The following is a T cell receptor (beta chain) sequence with its context. These data come from a study of control samples from healthy donors and cancer patients. TCRdb's copy holds only in-frame clones and misses some; the assay was immunoSEQ multiplex PCR. The repertoire has 50,000 to 65,000 clones, 90% of them found once; the top ten carry around 1.3%. The ends were cut back, 10 bases at V and 0 bases at J, with 16 bases in the middle. The CDR3 is 16 residues long. Germline V lookup: CDR1 LNHDA, CDR2 SQIVND (reference sequence). What was sequenced was PBMCs. The chain recombines TRBV19 with TRBJ2-6; D uncertain. The receptor was isolated from a woman aged 50 to 60 with colorectal cancer. Written as DNA, the CDR3 is TGTGCCACCGGCGGCTCAGACTTCTCTGGGGCCAACGTCCTGACTTTC. This translates into CATGGSDFSGANVLTF.